This T cell receptor (beta chain) was captured by sequencing in a study of regulatory T cells in long-lasting Graves disease. At the level of the study: Positivity for TSH receptor antibodies plus over 5 years of antithyroid drugs meant persistent Graves' disease. Study-level points and caveats: It was in persistent disease that TRBV28, TRBJ1-2 and TRBJ2-5 were favored. Persistent patients shared about 2,800 public clonotypes among themselves. Newly diagnosed patients shared fewer, at roughly 970.

The time point here: persistent/refractory GD, antithyroid drugs over 5 years with positive TRAb. The authors made the TCR library using RNA they extracted from PBMCs. Staff took roughly 9.6 milliliters of peripheral blood and put it into EDTA tubes. Losses at the gene ends were 3 bases for V and 4 bases for J; bases not matched to a gene: 8. CDR3 length: 15 residues. The V gene's germline CDR1 is LNHDA and CDR2 SQIVND (reference sequence). This clonotype has more than one count but fewer than ten. Its antigen remains unknown. In building TCR beta libraries, iRepertoire HTBI primers were used together with Arm-PCR of CDR3 regions. Using its own MiXCR run on the multiplex PCR reads, TCRdb lists one record per CDR3 protein. The table records 600,000 to 850,000 distinct CDR3 sequences, 25% to 30% of them present only once.

The sequence came from a female donor with Graves disease. V usage is TRBV19 and J usage is TRBJ1-2; 7 nucleotides line up with TRBD1. This specimen consisted of peripheral blood mononuclear cells (PBMCs), obtained when the disease was refractory, from a patient treated with antithyroid drugs. The CDR3 DNA follows: TGTGCCAGTAGTATGGCACCTTGGGACAGCTATGGCTACACCTTC. Its protein product is CASSMAPWDSYGYTF.